This is a list of T cell receptor beta chains from one sample in a study of early T cells in non-severe SARS-CoV-2 infection. TCRdb fed the 5' RACE reads into MiXCR, producing one record per CDR3 protein. In the table there are about 98,000 distinct CDR3 sequences, more than 9.5% of which are singletons. The sequenced material came from whole blood. The receptors here all came from an adult who was a healthcare worker with PCR-confirmed SARS-CoV-2 infection or an uninfected control (not recorded which). CDR3s include the opening cysteine and the closing phenylalanine or tryptophan. A D gene is named only where the DNA matches it firmly. Rows give clone size only sometimes, using once, few, many, or a class for an expanded clone.

cdr3_aa: CSVYRAPMSSYNEQFF
cdr3_nt: TGCAGTGTGTATCGAGCCCCGATGAGCTCCTACAATGAGCAGTTCTTC
v_call: TRBV20-1
d_call: NA
j_call: TRBJ2-1
clone_size: NA

cdr3_aa: CASSSQLQETQYF
cdr3_nt: TGTGCCAGCAGCTCCCAGCTTCAAGAGACCCAGTACTTC
v_call: TRBV11-2
d_call: NA
j_call: TRBJ2-5
clone_size: few

cdr3_aa: CASRPGQVPEGTQYF
cdr3_nt: TGTGCCAGCAGGCCGGGACAGGTCCCCGAGGGGACCCAGTACTTC
v_call: TRBV27
d_call: TRBD1
j_call: TRBJ2-5
clone_size: NA

cdr3_aa: CASSEILGPAVLAEQFF
cdr3_nt: TGCGCCAGCAGTGAGATCCTAGGACCCGCGGTTTTGGCGGAGCAGTTCTTC
v_call: TRBV10-2
d_call: NA
j_call: TRBJ2-1
clone_size: few

cdr3_aa: CASSQEIGRHAQYF
cdr3_nt: TGTGCCAGCAGCCAAGAAATAGGCCGCCACGCGCAGTACTTC
v_call: TRBV14
d_call: NA
j_call: TRBJ2-7
clone_size: few

cdr3_aa: CASRGLAGGSAVETQYF
cdr3_nt: TGTGCCAGCAGGGGACTAGCGGGGGGCTCGGCAGTAGAGACCCAGTACTTC
v_call: TRBV6-5
d_call: TRBD2
j_call: TRBJ2-5
clone_size: few

cdr3_aa: CASSYSPWSGGVETQYF
cdr3_nt: TGTGCCAGCAGTTATTCCCCGTGGAGCGGGGGGGTTGAGACCCAGTACTTC
v_call: TRBV6-6
d_call: TRBD2
j_call: TRBJ2-5
clone_size: few

cdr3_aa: CASSPNVGIRGYTF
cdr3_nt: TGTGCCAGCAGTCCAAATGTGGGGATTCGAGGCTACACCTTC
v_call: TRBV2
d_call: NA
j_call: TRBJ1-2
clone_size: many

cdr3_aa: CSVGVFSGRASTDTQYF
cdr3_nt: TGCAGCGTTGGCGTCTTTAGCGGGAGGGCTAGCACAGATACGCAGTATTTT
v_call: TRBV29-1
d_call: TRBD2
j_call: TRBJ2-3
clone_size: NA

cdr3_aa: CASSVPTAGGYTDTQYF
cdr3_nt: TGTGCCAGCAGTGTCCCAACAGCGGGAGGTTATACAGATACGCAGTATTTT
v_call: TRBV7-2
d_call: TRBD2
j_call: TRBJ2-3
clone_size: NA

cdr3_aa: CSGGQTHNEQFF
cdr3_nt: TGCAGCGGGGGACAGACCCACAATGAGCAGTTCTTC
v_call: TRBV29-1
d_call: TRBD1
j_call: TRBJ2-1
clone_size: few

cdr3_aa: CASSLQPSGANVLTF
cdr3_nt: TGTGCCAGCAGTTTACAGCCAAGTGGGGCCAACGTCCTGACTTTC
v_call: TRBV6-2/TRBV6-3
d_call: NA
j_call: TRBJ2-6
clone_size: many

cdr3_aa: CATSLWRAGELFF
cdr3_nt: TGTGCCACCAGCTTGTGGAGGGCCGGGGAGCTGTTTTTT
v_call: TRBV6-5
d_call: NA
j_call: TRBJ2-2
clone_size: few

cdr3_aa: CATGQGGPEQYF
cdr3_nt: TGTGCTACGGGACAGGGGGGCCCCGAGCAGTACTTC
v_call: TRBV12-5
d_call: TRBD1
j_call: TRBJ2-7
clone_size: many

cdr3_aa: CASSQDRLYEQYF
cdr3_nt: TGCGCCAGCAGCCAAGATCGCCTCTACGAGCAGTACTTC
v_call: TRBV4-1
d_call: NA
j_call: TRBJ2-7
clone_size: few

cdr3_aa: CASINNYPGRADTGELFF
cdr3_nt: TGCGCCAGCATAAACAATTATCCCGGGAGGGCCGACACCGGGGAGCTGTTTTTT
v_call: TRBV5-1
d_call: TRBD2
j_call: TRBJ2-2
clone_size: many

cdr3_aa: CASLERITGNTIYF
cdr3_nt: TGTGCCAGCCTTGAGAGGATTACTGGAAACACCATATATTTT
v_call: TRBV12-3/TRBV12-4
d_call: NA
j_call: TRBJ1-3
clone_size: NA

cdr3_aa: CASSLSATNYYNSPLHF
cdr3_nt: TGTGCCAGTAGCCTCTCGGCGACTAACTACTATAATTCACCCCTCCACTTT
v_call: TRBV19
d_call: NA
j_call: TRBJ1-6
clone_size: many

cdr3_aa: CASSLGADYNEQFF
cdr3_nt: TGCGCCAGCAGCTTGGGGGCAGACTACAATGAGCAGTTCTTC
v_call: TRBV5-1
d_call: NA
j_call: TRBJ2-1
clone_size: NA